A few counts support the clone carrying this TCR beta chain. The antigen remains unidentified. The CDR3 regions of TCR beta were amplified from RNA transcripts. Researchers ran a first-round RT-PCR on the TCR CDR3 using the HTBI primer set. Via MiXCR, TCRdb re-called the multiplex PCR reads, giving one row per CDR3 protein. The sample lists approximately 700,000 distinct CDR3 sequences, about a sixth seen once, with around 7.7% in the top ten. Investigators excluded patients with uncontrolled infection, other autoimmune disease, pregnancy or lactation. The data are from a study of T cells in Graves' hyperthyroidism and ophthalmopathy. Findings of the study overall: Blood samples included most of the expanded thyroid clonotypes exceeding 0.001. A model built on 13 V-J features separated ophthalmopathy from stable hyperthyroidism.

The trim removed 1 base at V and 9 bases at J, leaving 7 bases unmatched. From germline, CDR1 is LGHDT and CDR2 YNNKEL (reference sequence). The CDR3 loop spans 16 amino acids. The chain combines TRBV3-1 with TRBJ1-6; TRBD1 matches 9 bases. Sequenced sample: blood. The clonotype was recovered from a man between 18 and 35 years old with Graves' hyperthyroidism. CDR3 sequence reads: CASSQVGQGRGSPLHF. The CDR3 nucleotides are TGTGCCAGCAGCCAAGTGGGACAGGGTCGCGGTTCACCCCTCCACTTT.